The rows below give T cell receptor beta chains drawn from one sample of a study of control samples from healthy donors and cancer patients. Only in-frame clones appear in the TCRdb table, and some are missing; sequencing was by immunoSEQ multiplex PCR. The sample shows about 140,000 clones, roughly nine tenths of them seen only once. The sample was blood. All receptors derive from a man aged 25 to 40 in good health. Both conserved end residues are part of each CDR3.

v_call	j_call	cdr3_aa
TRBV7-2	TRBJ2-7	CASSLVMFGPSYEQYF
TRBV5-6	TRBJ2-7	CASSPTGLAGLSHEQYF
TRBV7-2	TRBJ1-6	CASSLDAPANSPLHF
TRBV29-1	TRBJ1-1	CSVLGQGNTEAFF
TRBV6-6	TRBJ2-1	CASGIGSSYNEQFF
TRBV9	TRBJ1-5	CANTLGGYSNQPQHF
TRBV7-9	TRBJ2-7	CASSFGATDEQYF
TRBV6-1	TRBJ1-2	CASSEAVDRELYGYTF
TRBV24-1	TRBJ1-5	CATSDVRGGPQHF
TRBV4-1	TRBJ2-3	CASSQLAGGTDTQYF
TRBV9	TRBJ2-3	CASSPLSGRGLGDTQYF
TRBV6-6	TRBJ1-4	CASIRDTNEKLFF
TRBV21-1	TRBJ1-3	CASSIWDRVGNTIYF
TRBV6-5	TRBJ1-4	CASRTGATNEKLFF
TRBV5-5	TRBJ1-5	CASSLWAGRKTSNQPQHF
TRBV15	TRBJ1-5	CATRSDGHQPQHF
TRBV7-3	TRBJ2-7	CASSALEFSSYEQYF
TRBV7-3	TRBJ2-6	CASSQPGRGANVLTF
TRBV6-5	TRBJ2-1	CASRTTSQWDNEQFF
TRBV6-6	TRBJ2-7	CASSYSTLREQYF
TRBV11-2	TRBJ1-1	CASSYRSEAFF
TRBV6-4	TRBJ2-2	CASSDVGGADTGELFF
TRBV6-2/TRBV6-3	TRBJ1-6	CASSFTTTGAHSPLHF
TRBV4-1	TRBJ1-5	CASSPRDRINQPQHF
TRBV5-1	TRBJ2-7	CASSLANEGVMRNEQYF
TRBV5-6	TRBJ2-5	CASSPKQLLGATETQYF
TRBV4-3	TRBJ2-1	CASSQGRAGVGNEQFF
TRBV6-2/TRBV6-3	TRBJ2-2	CASSWSGPTTGELFF